Listed here is a single TCR beta chain. The data were taken from a study of shared clonotypes between healthy human individuals. It was at deep level that the assay was run. Some clones are missing from TCRdb's copy, which holds only in-frame ones; the method was immunoSEQ multiplex PCR. Here the sample spans a few million clones, approximately 93% being singletons. There were only Caucasian adults among the donors, and all lived in Nashville, Tennessee. Sequenced input: naive CD4+ T cells from PBMCs. Regarding subset: CD45RA+ positively selected. The source is a man younger than 30 in good health. Some clones in this sample may be carry-over from other donors' samples.

CDR3 in amino acids: CASSLLTGTGNTIYF. Here the CDR3 DNA reads TGTGCCAGCAGTCTACTTACGGGAACTGGAAACACCATATATTTT. J is TRBJ1-3 and V is TRBV28, with no clear D. The CDR3 sequence is 15 residues long. V shed 5 bases and J shed 2 bases, with 13 bases lying between them. Germline assignment: CDR1 MDHEN and CDR2 SYDVKM. The complete variable domain, with remaining parts taken from reference TRBV28 and TRBJ1-3, reads DVKVTQSSRYLVKRTGEKVFLECVQDMDHENMFWYRQDPGLGLRLIYFSYDVKMKEKGDIPEGYSVSREKKERFSLILESASTNQTSMYLCASSLLTGTGNTIYFGEGSWLTVV.